A selection of T cell receptor beta chains follows, all from one sample in a study of identical twins. TCRdb used MiXCR to reprocess the 5' RACE reads, holding one entry per CDR3 protein. The sample carries hundreds of thousands of distinct CDR3 sequences, about 9.4% recorded once. These data also formed part of another study, on yellow fever vaccine responses in identical twins.

The sample was PBMCs. The source is a woman between 18 and 30 years old in good health. The CDR3 runs from the conserved cysteine through the conserved F or W. The order of the fields is J gene, D gene, V gene, clone size, CDR3 DNA, CDR3 protein. A D gene is named only where the DNA matches it firmly. Some rows have no size entry. The others give once, few or many, or a class for an expanded clone.

TRBJ1-2	NA	TRBV6-2/TRBV6-3	many	TGTGCCAGCAGGACGCAGGGTGATGGCTACACCTTC	CASRTQGDGYTF
TRBJ2-5	NA	TRBV7-2	NA	TGTGCCAGCAGCTTAGCGCGGTCCCCCCGACTAGGGGGTCCCCAGTACTTC	CASSLARSPRLGGPQYF
TRBJ1-1	NA	TRBV12-3/TRBV12-4	many	TGTGCCAGCAGTTGGGGGGCTGAAGCTTTCTTT	CASSWGAEAFF
TRBJ2-5	NA	TRBV3-1	few	TGTGCCAGCAGCCAAGCATCGATGGTGGTTCAAGAGACCCAGTACTTC	CASSQASMVVQETQYF
TRBJ2-1	NA	TRBV5-1	many	TGCGCCAGCAGAAGGGGGGCCTTCAATGAGCAGTTCTTC	CASRRGAFNEQFF
TRBJ1-3	NA	TRBV20-1	few	TGCAGTGCGGTACAGGGAAACACCATATATTTT	CSAVQGNTIYF
TRBJ2-2	TRBD2	TRBV20-1	NA	TGCAGTGCTCGGGGACTAGCGGGGGTCTGGGCGAACACCGGGGAGCTGTTTTTT	CSARGLAGVWANTGELFF
TRBJ2-7	TRBD2	TRBV3-1	many	TGTGCCAGCAGCCACGCTAGCGGGGGTTACGAGCAGTACTTC	CASSHASGGYEQYF
TRBJ2-3	NA	TRBV4-2	few	TGTGCCAGCAGCCAAGATGAGCTAGTCGCAGATACGCAGTATTTT	CASSQDELVADTQYF
TRBJ2-1	NA	TRBV6-2/TRBV6-3	NA	TGTGCCAGCACAAGGATAAAGGGCCAACCTAATGAGCAGTTCTTC	CASTRIKGQPNEQFF
TRBJ2-2	TRBD2	TRBV12-3/TRBV12-4	many	TGTGCCAGCAGTTACACTAGCGGGAGCGCGGGGGAGCTGTTTTTT	CASSYTSGSAGELFF
TRBJ2-1	TRBD2	TRBV29-1	once	TGCAGCTGGGAGACTAGCGGCCTGTTGGGGTTC	CSWETSGLLGF
TRBJ1-1	TRBD1	TRBV10-3	NA	TGTGCCATCGCCAGGGGGTGGGGCACTGAAGCTTTCTTT	CAIARGWGTEAFF
TRBJ2-1	TRBD2	TRBV3-1	many	TGTGCCAGCAGCCAAGAACTTAGGCGGGAGGACAATGAGCAGTTCTTC	CASSQELRREDNEQFF
TRBJ1-5	TRBD1	TRBV12-3/TRBV12-4	few	TGTGCCAGCAGTTTTAGGGGGAGTGGACAGGGTGGCGGTCAGCCCCAGCATTTT	CASSFRGSGQGGGQPQHF
TRBJ2-1	NA	TRBV6-6	NA	TGTGCCAGCAGTCCCGGTGCATGGGGGTTCTTC	CASSPGAWGFF
TRBJ2-7	NA	TRBV2	few	TGTGCCAGCAGTGAAGGACGGATCGAGCAGTACTTC	CASSEGRIEQYF
TRBJ2-2	NA	TRBV7-2	NA	TGTGCCAGCAGCCCGCGCGAAGGGACCGGGGAGCTGTTTTTT	CASSPREGTGELFF